The text below deals with one T cell receptor beta chain. Its antigen remains unknown. This CDR3 has 15 residues. The trim removed 10 bases at V and 2 bases at J, leaving 11 bases unmatched. Germline CDR1 is LNHDA and CDR2 is SQIVND (reference sequence). The data originate from a study of a mutant IDH1 vaccine in newly diagnosed glioma. For the study at large: V12 took place at week 35, and V13 at week 47.

Study outcomes and limitations: The authors found pseudoprogression apparently unrelated to changes in top peripheral T cell clonotypes.

Measured with immunoSEQ multiplex PCR; TCRdb has only the in-frame clones, and not every one. The data show tens of thousands of clones, less than 90% seen once. Time point reported: week 35, safety follow-up. The study gave 300 ug of mutant IDH1 20-mer peptide per vaccine dose, with topical imiquimod. The input for sequencing was PBMCs, taken from a glioma patient whose treatment included an IDH1 peptide vaccine. V and J are TRBV19 and TRBJ2-3; TRBD2 matches at 8 bases. This receptor was obtained from a man aged 40-49 years with glioma. CDR3 region: CATNGPGRATDTQYF. The CDR3 coding sequence is TGTGCCACTAACGGTCCCGGGAGGGCCACAGATACGCAGTATTTT.